The TCR beta chain under discussion was sequenced for a study of Graves' ophthalmopathy and Graves' hyperthyroidism. Moderate-to-severe activity, CAS ≥3, NOSPECS ≥4 and a duration under 3 months were seen in donors with ophthalmopathy. Other autoimmune disease, uncontrolled infection, pregnancy and lactation led to exclusion. PBMCs had their origin in fresh peripheral blood (more than 9.5 ml). This CDR3 is 12 amino acids long. V gave up 5 bases and J gave up 2 bases, with 7 bases separating them. CDR1 and CDR2 from the germline V gene are ENHRY and SYGVKD. The table lists this clonotype with many counts. Its matching antigen is unknown. TCR beta CDR3 amplification used RNA transcripts. First-round RT-PCR with HTBI primers preceded a second-round multiplex PCR. TCRdb used MiXCR to reprocess the multiplex PCR reads, holding one entry per CDR3 protein. This table holds 450,000 or so distinct CDR3 sequences, approximately 15% found once.

Overall study results and limits: Blood also contained most of the expanded thyroid clonotypes above 0.001 frequency.

This clonotype was sampled from a woman in her twenties or thirties with Graves' ophthalmopathy. The sequencing input was blood. V is TRBV10-3 and J is TRBJ2-7; no firm D call. CDR3 coding DNA: TGTGCCATCAGTAAGGACCCCTACGAGCAGTACTTC. Its protein product is CAISKDPYEQYF.